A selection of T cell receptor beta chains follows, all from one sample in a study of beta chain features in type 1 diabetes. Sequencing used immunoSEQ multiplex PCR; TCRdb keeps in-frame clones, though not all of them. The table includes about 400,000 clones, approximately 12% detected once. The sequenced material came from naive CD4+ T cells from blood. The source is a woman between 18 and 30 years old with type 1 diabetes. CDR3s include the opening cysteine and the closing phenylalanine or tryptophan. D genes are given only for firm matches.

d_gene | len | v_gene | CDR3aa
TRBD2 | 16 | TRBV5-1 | CASSGEKTSWKGEQYF
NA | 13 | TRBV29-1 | CSVAVRTNEKLFF
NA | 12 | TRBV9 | CASSSLGAEQFF
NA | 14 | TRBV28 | CASLPAGFRQPQHF
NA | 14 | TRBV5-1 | CASSLTATSTEAFF
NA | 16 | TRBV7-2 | CASSLVRVSGANVLTF
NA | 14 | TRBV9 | CASTNSPQGQPQHF
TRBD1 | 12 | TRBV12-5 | CASGPGTGGYTF
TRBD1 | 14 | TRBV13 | CASSPGTGWNEQFF
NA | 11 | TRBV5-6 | CASSSSGTQYF
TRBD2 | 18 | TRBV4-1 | CASSQDLLAGTSTDTQYF
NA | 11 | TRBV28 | CATRRPDEQYF
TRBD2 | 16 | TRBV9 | CASSVEVGGRYNEQFF
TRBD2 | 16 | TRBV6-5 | CASSYSAGGIDNEQFF